This T cell receptor (beta chain) was sequenced in a study of cytomegalovirus exposure and HLA in healthy donors. Germline lookup yields CDR1 SGHTA and CDR2 FQGTGA. The V end was cut by 1 base, the J end by 6 bases, with 16 bases between. This CDR3 contains 15 residues. The PCR contained 60 Vbeta and 13 Jbeta primers. Assay: immunoSEQ multiplex PCR; the TCRdb copy retains only in-frame clones and omits some. The repertoire holds under 200,000 clones, over 80% seen once, with 1.9% in the top ten. The V call is TRBV7-3, the J call TRBJ2-7, with D perhaps matching TRBD2 (6 bases). The specimen sequenced was PBMCs. The origin of this receptor is a human donor in good health. CDR3 nucleotides: TGTGCCAGCAGCTTAATACCCGCGGGACTGGGCGAGCAGTACTTC. It translates to CASSLIPAGLGEQYF.